The entry that follows covers one T cell receptor (beta chain) sequence. Its antigen remains unknown. The record originates from a study of T cells in Graves' hyperthyroidism and ophthalmopathy. Study conclusions and caveats: Appearing also in blood were most of the thyroid clonotypes expanded above 0.001.

The V gene's germline CDR1 is WNHNN and CDR2 SYGVQD (reference sequence). This CDR3 comprises 16 residues. The J segment lost 4 bases and the V segment lost 2 bases, leaving 5 bases of the junction unmatched. Amplification yielded TCR beta CDR3 regions, with RNA transcripts as the source. First-round RT-PCR with HTBI primers amplified the TCR CDR3 region. From the multiplex PCR reads, TCRdb called clonotypes with MiXCR, one entry per CDR3 protein. The table records 160,000 or so distinct CDR3 sequences, over 7.5% of them present only once. A sample of blood taken at first hyperthyroidism diagnosis preceded any ophthalmopathy symptoms.

The TCR sequence derives from a woman aged 18-29 years with Graves' hyperthyroidism that later progressed to Graves' ophthalmopathy. Specimen: blood. The chain has TRBV10-1 and TRBJ2-2; 9 nucleotides agree with TRBD1. CDR3 sequence: CASSEAGQGSTGELFF. CDR3 coding DNA: TGCGCCAGCAGTGAGGCGGGACAGGGAAGCACCGGGGAGCTGTTTTTT.